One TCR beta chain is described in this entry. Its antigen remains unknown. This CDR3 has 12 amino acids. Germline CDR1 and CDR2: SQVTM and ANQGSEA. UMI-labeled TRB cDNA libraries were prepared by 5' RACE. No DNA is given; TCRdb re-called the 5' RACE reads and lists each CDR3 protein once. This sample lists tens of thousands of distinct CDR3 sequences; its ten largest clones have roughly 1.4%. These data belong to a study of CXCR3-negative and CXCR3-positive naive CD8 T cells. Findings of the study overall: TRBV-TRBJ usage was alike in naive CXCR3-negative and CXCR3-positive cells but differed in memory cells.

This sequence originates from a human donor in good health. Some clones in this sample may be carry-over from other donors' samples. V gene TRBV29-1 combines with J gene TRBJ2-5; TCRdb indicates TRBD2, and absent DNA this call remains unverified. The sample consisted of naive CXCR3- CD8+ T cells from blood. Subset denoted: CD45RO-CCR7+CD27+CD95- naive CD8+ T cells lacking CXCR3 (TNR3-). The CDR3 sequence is CSVGGPKETQYF.